Listed below are T cell receptor beta chains from one sample, sequenced in a study of cytomegalovirus exposure and HLA in healthy donors. This table comes from immunoSEQ multiplex PCR, and its TCRdb copy is limited to in-frame clones, with some not included. This table has 250,000 to 350,000 clones, 86% appearing once. The sequenced material came from PBMCs. These receptor sequences come from a woman under 30 in good health and CMV-seronegative. CDR3s leave out the opening cysteine and the closing phenylalanine or tryptophan. Expanded clones get a size class; other rows say once, few or many, or leave the size out.

CDR3 protein,clone size,V gene,CDR3 length,J gene
ASSTERGDYGYT,once,TRBV5-1,12,TRBJ1-2
ASSISGSSYNEQF,NA,TRBV19,13,TRBJ2-1
ASRDGDRVHEAF,once,TRBV6-1,12,TRBJ1-1
ASSLDSSLYGYT,NA,TRBV7-9,12,TRBJ1-2
ASSQRKGWRDQPQH,NA,TRBV23-1,14,TRBJ1-5
ASSVGRGLSTDTQY,NA,TRBV9,14,TRBJ2-3
ASSVGQGGGYT,NA,TRBV25-1,11,TRBJ1-2
ASSKDRGSNQPQH,NA,TRBV2,13,TRBJ1-5
ASSIGQGEQY,NA,TRBV19,10,TRBJ2-7
ASSLLAGAPGELF,NA,TRBV7-2,13,TRBJ2-2
ASSFMTGANYGYT,NA,TRBV5-4,13,TRBJ1-2
ASSQGQGNTIY,NA,TRBV4-3,11,TRBJ1-3
ASSPYTTSGRITGELF,NA,TRBV5-1,16,TRBJ2-2
ASSRLLGLAEGGYEQY,NA,TRBV11-2,16,TRBJ2-7
ASSYTGGEDIQY,NA,TRBV2,12,TRBJ2-4
ASSYSDRGTYEQY,NA,TRBV6-6,13,TRBJ2-7
ASSLARTGGTEAF,NA,TRBV11-2,13,TRBJ1-1
SVGETANYGYT,NA,TRBV29-1,11,TRBJ1-2
ASSTGSSQIYEQY,few,TRBV7-2,13,TRBJ2-7
ASSFLAWPSYEQY,NA,TRBV10-1,13,TRBJ2-7
ASSSRNPSYEQY,NA,TRBV7-2,12,TRBJ2-7
ASSIQGTGGFGEQY,NA,TRBV19,14,TRBJ2-7
ASSPGQVPTYEQY,NA,TRBV7-2,13,TRBJ2-7
ASSDLRTVSNEKLF,once,TRBV10-1,14,TRBJ1-4
ASSQAGGSSDTQY,NA,TRBV4-3,13,TRBJ2-3
ASSLSLNTEAF,NA,TRBV7-9,11,TRBJ1-1
ASSVENYGYT,NA,TRBV6-5,10,TRBJ1-2
AISDFVREKLF,NA,TRBV10-3,11,TRBJ1-4
ASSQDFDSAYEQY,NA,TRBV4-3,13,TRBJ2-7
ASSLGQGQETQY,NA,TRBV13,12,TRBJ2-5
ASSLEAGKYEQY,NA,TRBV5-1,12,TRBJ2-7
ASSLGTDSTDTQY,NA,TRBV5-4,13,TRBJ2-3
ASSPSDRVYGYT,NA,TRBV7-3,12,TRBJ1-2
AISGRADEKLF,NA,TRBV10-3,11,TRBJ1-4
ASSYTRGSEKLF,NA,TRBV6-6,12,TRBJ1-4
AISESWTSDSYEQY,NA,TRBV10-3,14,TRBJ2-7
ASSSQGRHNEQF,NA,TRBV5-8,12,TRBJ2-1
ASSPIAPGQGASTDTQY,NA,TRBV4-3,17,TRBJ2-3
SVARDVTGDTQY,NA,TRBV29-1,12,TRBJ2-3
ASSLGTGGLDTEAF,NA,TRBV5-6,14,TRBJ1-1
ASSSYSLNTEAF,NA,TRBV28,12,TRBJ1-1